Listed below are T cell receptor beta chains from one sample, sequenced in a study of identical twins' blood T cells. TCRdb processed the 5' RACE reads anew with MiXCR; each CDR3 protein has one entry. The profile covers fewer than 450,000 distinct CDR3 sequences, with over 25% appearing a single time and around 5.6% taken by the ten largest. Material for sequencing was PBMCs. The receptors here all came from a woman between 18 and 55 years old in good health. Each CDR3 is given with its conserved first and last residue. Fields, in order: J gene, D gene, V gene, clone size, CDR3 protein, CDR3 DNA. The D gene is left open where the match is weak. Size tells how often a clone was seen (once, few, many) or the class of an expanded clone, and some rows leave it out.

TRBJ1-5 | - | TRBV2 | many | CASSERQTNQPQHF | TGTGCCAGCAGTGAAAGACAGACCAACCAGCCCCAGCATTTT
TRBJ2-3 | - | TRBV5-1 | few | CASSTGSTDTQYF | TGCGCCAGCAGTACAGGGAGCACAGATACGCAGTATTTT
TRBJ1-5 | - | TRBV7-9 | - | CASSLGGGDQPQHF | TGTGCCAGCAGCTTAGGCGGTGGAGATCAGCCCCAGCATTTT
TRBJ2-3 | TRBD2 | TRBV29-1 | few | CSVVGSSGMSTDTQYF | TGCAGCGTTGTTGGTTCTAGCGGGATGAGCACAGATACGCAGTATTTT
TRBJ1-2 | - | TRBV9 | - | CASSVSGSYGYTF | TGTGCCAGCAGCGTTTCCGGGAGCTATGGCTACACCTTC
TRBJ1-4 | TRBD1 | TRBV7-2 | - | CASSGQGVYEKLFF | TGTGCCAGCAGCGGACAGGGGGTATACGAAAAACTGTTTTTT
TRBJ2-3 | TRBD2 | TRBV6-6 | - | CASTKTGGRRTTPPSRTQYF | TGTGCCAGCACCAAGACGGGGGGAAGGCGGACGACCCCACCCTCACGTACGCAGTATTTT
TRBJ1-2 | - | TRBV5-1 | - | CASSLGQTENYGYTF | TGCGCCAGCAGCTTGGGTCAGACTGAGAACTATGGCTACACCTTC
TRBJ1-1 | - | TRBV19 | - | CASSIDRWGLNTEAFF | TGTGCCAGTAGTATAGATCGGTGGGGGCTGAACACTGAAGCTTTCTTT
TRBJ1-1 | TRBD1 | TRBV7-9 | - | CASSLGRGPSEAFF | TGTGCCAGCAGCTTAGGCAGGGGGCCTTCTGAAGCTTTCTTT
TRBJ2-2 | - | TRBV6-5 | many | CASSWFALPGELFF | TGTGCCAGCAGTTGGTTTGCGCTACCTGGGGAGCTGTTTTTT
TRBJ1-1 | - | TRBV5-4 | - | CASSLVATSNTVAFF | TGTGCCAGCAGCTTGGTGGCTACCTCGAACACTGTAGCTTTCTTT
TRBJ2-7 | - | TRBV19 | - | CASSMGGNRFYEQYF | TGTGCCAGTAGTATGGGTGGTAATCGTTTCTACGAGCAGTACTTC
TRBJ1-5 | - | TRBV7-9 | - | CASDHGELQPQHF | TGTGCCAGCGACCATGGGGAATTGCAGCCCCAGCATTTT